The 2 T cell receptor beta chains given below trace back to one sample, sequenced in a study of OX40 agonist ivuxolimab in advanced cancers. Profiling relied on immunoSEQ multiplex PCR, and the TCRdb table lists in-frame clones only, not all of them. The sample lists around 46,000 clones, roughly 91% occurring once. The sample in question was CD4+ or CD8+ T cells sorted from blood, obtained in a trial of the OX40 agonist ivuxolimab. The origin of the receptors is an adult with an advanced solid tumor such as melanoma, head and neck, liver or kidney cancer.

In this sample, this clone turned up once. In nucleotides, the CDR3 is TGTGCCAGCAGCGTAGGTTGGACCTCCTACGAGCAGTACTTC. The encoded protein is CASSVGWTSYEQYF. This chain joins TRBV9 and TRBJ2-7; no firm D call. Germline lookup yields CDR1 SGDLS and CDR2 YYNGEE. V was clipped by 0 bases and J by 0 bases, with 7 bases between them. The CDR3 totals 14 residues.

V usage is TRBV5-8 and J usage is TRBJ2-7; D gene ambiguous. CDR1 and CDR2 from the germline V gene are SGHTS and YDEGEE. CDR3 length: 18 amino acids. V lost 0 bases, J lost 3 bases, and 22 bases lay in between. Here the CDR3 reads CASSLAEGSTDGFYEQYF. The CDR3 DNA sequence: TGTGCCAGCAGCTTGGCCGAAGGGTCGACCGATGGGTTCTACGAGCAGTACTTC.